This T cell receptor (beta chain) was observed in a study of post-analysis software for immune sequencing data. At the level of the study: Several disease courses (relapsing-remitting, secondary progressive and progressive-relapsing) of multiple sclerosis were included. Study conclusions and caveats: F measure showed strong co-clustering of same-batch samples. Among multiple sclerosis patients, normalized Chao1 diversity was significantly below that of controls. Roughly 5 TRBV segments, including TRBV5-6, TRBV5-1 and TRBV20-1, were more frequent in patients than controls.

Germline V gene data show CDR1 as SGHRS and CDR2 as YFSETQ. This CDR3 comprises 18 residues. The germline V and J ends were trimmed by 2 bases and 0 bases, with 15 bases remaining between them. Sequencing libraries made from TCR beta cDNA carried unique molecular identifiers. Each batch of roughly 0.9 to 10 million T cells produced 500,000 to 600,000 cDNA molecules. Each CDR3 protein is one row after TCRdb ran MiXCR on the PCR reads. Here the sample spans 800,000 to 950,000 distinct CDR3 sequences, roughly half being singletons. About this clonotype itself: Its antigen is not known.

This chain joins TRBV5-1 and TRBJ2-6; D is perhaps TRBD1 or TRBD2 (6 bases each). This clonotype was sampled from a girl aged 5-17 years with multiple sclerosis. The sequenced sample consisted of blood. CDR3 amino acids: CASSFPGGSLSGANVLTF. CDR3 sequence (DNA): TGCGCCAGCAGCTTCCCCGGGGGCTCCCTCTCTGGGGCCAACGTCCTGACTTTC.